Presented here are 20 T cell receptor beta chains from one specimen sequenced in a study of molecular identifiers for immune sequencing clone quantification. TCRdb reprocessed the PCR reads with MiXCR, giving one entry per CDR3 protein. The sample yields over 550,000 distinct CDR3 sequences, around 25% seen once. The sequenced material came from naive CD8+ T cells from blood, with Jurkat cell RNA spiked in. Subset denoted: FACS-sorted CD8+CD4-CCR7+CD45RA+ naive T cells. These receptors originate from a human donor in good health. Some libraries in this study had Jurkat cell RNA spiked in.

Remarks on this clonotype: A much larger clonotype is one base distant, so this may be a read error. This chain links TRBV6-2 or TRBV6-3 with TRBJ2-6; D ambiguous. Trimming took 8 bases from V and 4 from J, leaving 3 bases between them. CDR1 MNHEY and CDR2 SVGEGT come from the germline V gene. CDR3 length: 11 residues. CDR3 sequence: CASPGANVLTF. The CDR3 DNA is TGTGCCAGCCCCGGGGCCAACGTCCTGACTTTC.

Remarks on this clonotype: Being one base from a much bigger clone, this may be a read error. The rearrangement joins TRBV19 to TRBJ2-5; D possibly corresponds to TRBD2 (6 bases). The CDR3 contains 15 residues. Germline loops: CDR1 LNHDA, CDR2 SQIVND (reference sequence). V shed 5 bases and J shed 2 bases, with 15 bases lying between them. The CDR3 loop is CASSPNGSGQETQYF. Written as DNA, the CDR3 is TGTGCCAGTAGTCCTAACGGGAGTGGGCAAGAGACCCAGTACTTC.

This clonotype was found many times. The chain links TRBV28 to TRBJ1-5; D is undetermined. This CDR3 has 16 residues. Trimming cost V 2 bases and J 2 bases, with 13 bases left between them. Germline loops: CDR1 MDHEN, CDR2 SYDVKM. The CDR3 DNA sequence: TGTGCCAGCAGTTTACTGGAGTTAATAGGCAATCAGCCCCAGCATTTT. It encodes CASSLLELIGNQPQHF. The whole variable domain, remainder taken from reference TRBV28 and TRBJ1-5, is DVKVTQSSRYLVKRTGEKVFLECVQDMDHENMFWYRQDPGLGLRLIYFSYDVKMKEKGDIPEGYSVSREKKERFSLILESASTNQTSMYLCASSLLELIGNQPQHFGDGTRLSIL.

The table lists this clonotype with many counts. The gene calls are TRBV6-5 and TRBJ2-7; either TRBD1 or TRBD2 may supply D (5 bases each). Germline V CDR1 and CDR2: MNHEY, SVGAGI. The CDR3 spans 13 residues. V was pared by 6 bases and J by 5 bases, with 14 bases between. CDR3 residues: CASSSGSGDEQYF. The CDR3 DNA reads as TGTGCCAGCAGCTCAGGGTCCGGGGACGAGCAGTACTTC.

This clonotype was seen many times. This sequence joins TRBV7-2 and TRBJ2-3; 7 bases fit TRBD2. CDR1 is SGHTA and CDR2 is FQGNSA in the germline V gene. With 5 bases clipped from V and 7 bases from J, the junction kept 12 bases outside the gene matches. The CDR3 is 15 residues long. In nucleotides, the CDR3 is TGTGCCAGCAGCCCTGAGCGGGGTAACCTCTATACGCAGTATTTT. Translated, it gives CASSPERGNLYTQYF.

With regard to this clonotype: It may be a read error: a sequence one base away is much more abundant. This chain connects TRBV6-5 to TRBJ2-5, with D perhaps TRBD1 (5 bases). In germline, CDR1 is MNHEY, CDR2 SVGAGI. The CDR3 has 15 amino acids. Here the CDR3 DNA reads TGTGCCAGCAATTACACCACAGGTGTCCAAGAGACCCAGTACTTC. Its protein is CASNYTTGVQETQYF.

In this sample, this clonotype turned up a few times. The genes are TRBV7-9 and TRBJ2-7, with TRBD2 matching 10 bases. The CDR3 contains 16 residues. V lost 6 bases and J lost 2; bases outside the gene matches: 10. Looked up from germline, CDR1 is SEHNR and CDR2 is FQNEAQ (reference sequence). The CDR3 DNA sequence: TGTGCCAGCAGTTCAAGCGGGAGGGCCCCCACCTACGAGCAGTACTTC. This gives the protein CASSSSGRAPTYEQYF.

About this clonotype: A much larger clonotype is one base distant, so this may be a read error. The chain is built from TRBV9 and TRBJ2-3, with no clear D. There are 11 residues in the CDR3. Germline CDR1 SGDLS, CDR2 YYNGEE. DNA of the CDR3: TGTGCCAGCAGCGTGGATGATACGCAGTGTTTT. Translating gives CASSVDDTQCF. Drawing the rest from reference TRBV9 and TRBJ2-3, the complete variable domain is DSGVTQTPKHLITATGQRVTLRCSPRSGDLSVYWYQQSLDQGLQFLIQYYNGEERAKGNILERFSAQQFPDLHSELNLSSLELGDSALYFCASSVDDTQCFGPGTRLTVL.

In this sample, this clonotype turned up many times. The V and J genes are TRBV12-3 or TRBV12-4 and TRBJ2-1, with D possibly being TRBD2 (6 bases). Trimming removed 6 bases at V and 15 bases at J, with 24 bases between. The CDR3 consists of 14 residues. CDR3 sequence: CASSHSRDSPVTFF. The CDR3 coding sequence is TGTGCCAGCAGCCACTCGCGGGATAGTCCTGTTACGTTCTTC.

The gene calls are TRBV20-1 and TRBJ2-4; 8 nucleotides agree with TRBD1. The CDR3 consists of 11 residues. V trimming: 5 bases; J trimming: 9 bases; junction bases outside the gene matches: 3. Germline-derived CDR1 and CDR2 are DFQATT and SNEGSKA (reference sequence). DNA of the CDR3: TGCAGTGCTCGGACAGGGATCATTCAGTACTTC. Its translation is CSARTGIIQYF.

V and J are TRBV3-1 and TRBJ2-7; D perhaps matches TRBD1 (6 bases). CDR3 length: 14 amino acids. Germline values: CDR1 LGHDT, CDR2 YNNKEL (reference sequence). The ends were cut back, 2 bases at V and 3 bases at J, with 11 bases in the middle. CDR3 protein: CASSQRSRGYEQYF. The CDR3 DNA sequence: TGTGCCAGCAGCCAAAGGAGCAGGGGCTACGAGCAGTACTTC.

The sample holds one count of this clonotype. The germline gene is not matched at one end of the junction; a read error may be the cause. The chain couples TRBV6-5 to TRBJ1-1; D perhaps matches TRBD1 (6 bases). The CDR3 is 14 residues long. Germline CDR1 MNHEY, CDR2 SVGAGI. The CDR3 nucleotides read TGTGCCAGCAGTTACTACACGACAGGTACTGAAGCCTCCTTT. This codes for CASSYYTTGTEASF.

This clonotype was detected only a few times. The chain joins TRBV29-1 to TRBJ1-1; 7 bases fit TRBD1. From germline, CDR1 is SQVTM and CDR2 ANQGSEA. The CDR3 has 15 amino acids. J gave up 3 bases and V 5 bases, and 12 bases lay outside the gene matches. CDR3 nucleotide sequence: TGCAGCGTTCTTTCGACAGGGCCGGGGGACACTGAAGCTTTCTTT. It encodes CSVLSTGPGDTEAFF.

On this clonotype itself: A much larger clone lies one base from this, so it may be a read error. This chain uses TRBV7-2 with TRBJ2-2, with 8 nucleotides matching TRBD1. The CDR3 runs 18 residues. The germline gives CDR1 SGHTA, CDR2 FQGNSA. CDR3 sequence reads: CVSSLKGGRGLNTGELFF. CDR3 nucleotide sequence: TGTGTCAGCAGCTTAAAAGGGGGCAGGGGGCTAAACACCGGGGAGCTGTTTTTT. Drawing the rest from reference TRBV7-2 and TRBJ2-2, the complete variable domain is GAGVSQSPSNKVTEKGKDVELRCDPISGHTALYWYRQSLGQGLEFLIYFQGNSAPDKSGLPSDRFSAERTGGSVSTLTIQRTQQEDSAVYLCVSSLKGGRGLNTGELFFGEGSRLTVL.

Only one count was recorded for this clonotype. This clone may be a read error of a much larger clone one base away. The chain is built from TRBV7-2 and TRBJ2-7, with 7 bases lining up with TRBD1. Trimming removed 1 base from V and 3 bases from J; junction bases left unmatched: 6. Per germline, CDR1 SGHTA and CDR2 FQGNSA. The CDR3 length is 15 residues. CDR3 in DNA: TGTGCCAGCAGCTTAGGGGACAGCAAATTCTACGAGCAGTACTTC. It yields the protein CASSLGDSKFYEQYF.

The sample holds many counts of this clonotype. This sequence joins TRBV7-3 and TRBJ2-2; tentative D call: TRBD2 (6 bases). The V and J ends lost 4 bases and 6 bases respectively, with 9 bases between them. CDR3 length equals 13 residues. Germline V gives CDR1 SGHTA, CDR2 FQGTGA. The CDR3 DNA reads as TGTGCCAGCAGCTACGGGGGTCCCGGGGAGCTGTTTTTT. Its translation is CASSYGGPGELFF.

This clonotype was detected only a few times. The CDR3 sequence: CASSPDWQDSPSYEQYF. DNA for the CDR3: TGTGCCAGCAGCCCCGACTGGCAGGACAGCCCCAGCTACGAGCAGTACTTC. The V call is TRBV7-6, the J call TRBJ2-7; D is possibly TRBD1 (6 bases). CDR3 length: 17 amino acids. The V gene's germline CDR1 is SGHVS and CDR2 FNYEAQ. The germline V and J ends were trimmed by 5 bases and 3 bases, with 23 bases remaining between them.

In its sample, this clonotype was seen a few times. The V gene is TRBV9, the J gene TRBJ1-1; 10 bases match TRBD1. The V gene end was trimmed by 2 bases and the J gene end by 1 base; junction bases not matched to a gene: 8. The CDR3 is made up of 17 amino acids. Germline V gene sequence: CDR1 SGDLS, CDR2 YYNGEE. CDR3 DNA sequence: TGTGCCAGCAGCGTGGATTGGGGACAGGGGCCGAACACTGAAGCTTTCTTT. Translated, it gives CASSVDWGQGPNTEAFF.

There are a few counts of this clonotype. V usage is TRBV30 and J usage is TRBJ2-3; D may correspond to TRBD1 or TRBD2 (5 bases each). CDR3 size: 17 residues. Per germline, CDR1 GTSNPN and CDR2 SVGIG (reference sequence). Trimming removed 3 bases at V and 3 bases at J, with 22 bases between. The CDR3 bases are TGTGCCTGGAGGACCGGGGTGGGGCGGGCCGGGACAGATACGCAGTATTTT. This sequence encodes CAWRTGVGRAGTDTQYF.

This rearrangement joins TRBV4-1 to TRBJ2-2; 10 positions match TRBD2. V was clipped by 3 bases and J by 0 bases; unmatched bases: 4. Germline CDR1 MGHRA, CDR2 YSYEKL. CDR3 length: 17 amino acids. CDR3 loop: CASSHDSGRTNTGELFF. The CDR3 DNA sequence: TGCGCCAGCAGCCACGATAGCGGGAGGACGAACACCGGGGAGCTGTTTTTT.